This entry concerns a single TCR beta chain. This clone appeared once. What antigen it recognizes has not been identified. Within one base of it there is no much larger clone, and no base qualities were kept. The germline V end is reduced by 4 bases and the J end by 3 bases; junction bases left unmatched: 5. The germline V gene yields MDHEN for CDR1 and SYDVKM for CDR2. There are 15 amino acids in the CDR3, from cysteine to phenylalanine inclusive. Only the CDR3 DNA stays, 45 bases, in frame from base 1. The data derive from a study of blood T cell repertoires in COVID-19 (dated by TCRdb to between 2020 and 2021). Study-wide context: Collaborator samples came from the United States, Italy and Spain and covered acute and convalescent phases of COVID-19. The prospective study material was composed of cDNA or gDNA derived from T cells, B-cell-depleted T cells, or PBMCs. Deeply sampled blood TCRbeta repertoires from subjects exposed to, actively infected with, or recovered from COVID-19 were included in the dataset. The repertoires were released in a freely available public database meant as a resource for research on the immune response to SARS-CoV-2. The samples were drawn from the first 160 participants of the ongoing ImmuneRACE study and from 1,254 subjects provided by 6 global collaborators. Sample metadata almost always included a de-identified subject ID, COVID-19 status, age in years and sex. Where available, HLA class I and class II types were obtained from metadata supplied by the sample provider rather than from assay-based typing.

The paper's findings and limits, for the study overall: The amount of clinical and demographic metadata varied by source and participant and was provided uncurated.

The immunoSEQ Assay, a bias-controlled multiplex PCR, was used to amplify TCRbeta CDR3 regions from genomic DNA. Processing in the source paper ran as follows. Within the assay, amplification of reference gene primers was used to estimate how many nucleated cells each sample contained. Sequence reads were collapsed and filtered to measure the absolute abundance of every unique TCRbeta CDR3 rearrangement. For each sample, productive Simpson clonality was calculated as the square root of Simpson's diversity index over productive rearrangements. TCRdb took over this immuneACCESS table, retaining in-frame rearrangements with V and J assigned. Such tables are incomplete; in checked studies, under half of the missing clones stem from an unresolved V gene, and the remainder is unexplained. The DNA gave D and trimming, while V, J and clone size come from that table. The sample has 300,000 to 350,000 clones on record, about 90% of them singletons. Roughly 2.9% of the sample is held by the ten biggest clonotypes.

One collaborating source in Seattle enrolled patients during active infection and followed them longitudinally through the course of disease. Whole blood was collected in K2EDTA tubes by collaborating institutions according to the institutions' own protocols. Collaborator samples were shipped for TCRbeta analysis as frozen whole blood, isolated PBMCs, or DNA extracted from either sample type. The receptor was derived from a woman aged 25 to 39 with COVID-19, enrolled during active disease. The chain couples TRBV28 to TRBJ2-2; 7 junctional bases match TRBD1. The sequencing input was peripheral blood. DNA sequence: TGTGCCAGCAGTTCCCCGGGACAGTACACCGGGGAGCTGTTTTTT. It is translated as CASSSPGQYTGELFF.